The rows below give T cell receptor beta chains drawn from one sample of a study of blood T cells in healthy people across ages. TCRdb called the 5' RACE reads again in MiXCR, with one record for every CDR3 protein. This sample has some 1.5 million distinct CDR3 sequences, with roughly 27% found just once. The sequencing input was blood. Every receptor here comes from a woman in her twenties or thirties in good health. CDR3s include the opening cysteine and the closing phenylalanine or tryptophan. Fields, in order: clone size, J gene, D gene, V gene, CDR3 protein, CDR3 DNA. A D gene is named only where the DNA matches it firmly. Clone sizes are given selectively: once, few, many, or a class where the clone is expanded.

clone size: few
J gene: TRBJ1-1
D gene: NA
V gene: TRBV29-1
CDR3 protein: CSVAGEGHTEAFF
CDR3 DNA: TGCAGCGTGGCGGGGGAGGGTCACACTGAAGCTTTCTTT

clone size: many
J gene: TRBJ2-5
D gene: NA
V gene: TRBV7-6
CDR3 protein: CASSPGTRQTQYF
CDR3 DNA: TGTGCCAGCAGCCCAGGGACAAGGCAGACCCAGTACTTC

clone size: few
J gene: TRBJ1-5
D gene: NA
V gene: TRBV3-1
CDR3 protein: CASSLIYSNQPQHF
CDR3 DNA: TGTGCCAGCAGCCTCATCTATAGCAATCAGCCCCAGCATTTT

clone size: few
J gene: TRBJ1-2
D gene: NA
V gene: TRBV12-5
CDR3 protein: CASAYDRSYGYTF
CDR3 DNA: TGTGCTAGTGCCTATGACAGGTCCTATGGCTACACCTTC

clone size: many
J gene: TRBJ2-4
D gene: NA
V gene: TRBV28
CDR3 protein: CASSPVTLAKNIQYF
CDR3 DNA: TGTGCCAGCAGTCCCGTAACACTAGCCAAAAACATTCAGTACTTC

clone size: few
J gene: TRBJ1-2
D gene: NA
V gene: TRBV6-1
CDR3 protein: CASITQGNRDYGYTF
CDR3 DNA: TGTGCCAGCATCACGCAGGGAAACAGGGACTATGGCTACACCTTC

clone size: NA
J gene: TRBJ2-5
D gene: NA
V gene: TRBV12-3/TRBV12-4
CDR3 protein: CASRRRRGQETQYF
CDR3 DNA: TGTGCCAGCAGACGCCGACGGGGACAAGAGACCCAGTACTTC

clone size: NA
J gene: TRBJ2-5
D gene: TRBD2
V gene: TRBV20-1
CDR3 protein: CSAPEIAGGPRYQETQYF
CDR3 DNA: TGCAGTGCCCCGGAGATAGCGGGGGGGCCGAGGTACCAAGAGACCCAGTACTTC

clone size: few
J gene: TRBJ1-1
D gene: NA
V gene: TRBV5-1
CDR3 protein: CASSLAGNSAEAFF
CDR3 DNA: TGCGCCAGCAGCTTGGCAGGTAATAGCGCTGAAGCTTTCTTT

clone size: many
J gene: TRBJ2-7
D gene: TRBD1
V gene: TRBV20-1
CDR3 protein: CSAATRTGGNGEQYF
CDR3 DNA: TGCAGTGCCGCAACCAGGACAGGGGGTAACGGCGAGCAGTACTTC

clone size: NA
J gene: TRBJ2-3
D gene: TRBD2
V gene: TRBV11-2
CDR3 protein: CASSLGSGSNTDTQYF
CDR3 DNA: TGTGCCAGCAGCTTGGGTAGCGGGAGTAACACAGATACGCAGTATTTT

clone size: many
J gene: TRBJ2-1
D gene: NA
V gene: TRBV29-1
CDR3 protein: CSVEGVSSYNEQFF
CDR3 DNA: TGCAGCGTTGAGGGGGTTAGCTCCTACAATGAGCAGTTCTTC

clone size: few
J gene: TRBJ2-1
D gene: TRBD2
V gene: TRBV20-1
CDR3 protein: CSARDRGGRNNEQFF
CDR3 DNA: TGCAGTGCTAGAGACCGGGGGGGGAGGAACAATGAGCAGTTCTTC

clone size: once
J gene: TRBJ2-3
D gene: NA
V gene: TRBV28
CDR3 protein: CASSLPSADTQYF
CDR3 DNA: TGTGCCAGCAGTTTACCGAGTGCAGATACGCAGTATTTT

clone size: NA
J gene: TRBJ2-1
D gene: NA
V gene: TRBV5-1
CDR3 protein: CASSLRAGAINNEQFF
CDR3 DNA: TGCGCCAGCAGCTTGAGGGCGGGGGCTATCAACAATGAGCAGTTCTTC

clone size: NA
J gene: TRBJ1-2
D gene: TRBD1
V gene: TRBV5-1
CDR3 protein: CASSTGQGSDYTF
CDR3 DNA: TGCGCCAGCAGCACGGGACAGGGGAGCGACTACACCTTC

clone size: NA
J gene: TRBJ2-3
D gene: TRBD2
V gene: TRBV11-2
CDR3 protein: CASSASGGDRLAAASTDTQYF
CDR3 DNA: TGTGCCAGCAGCGCTAGTGGCGGGGACAGACTAGCGGCCGCTAGCACAGATACGCAGTATTTT

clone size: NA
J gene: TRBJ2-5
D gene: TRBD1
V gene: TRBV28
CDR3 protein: CASSSRWDRDQETQYF
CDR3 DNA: TGTGCCAGCAGTTCGCGCTGGGACAGGGACCAAGAGACCCAGTACTTC

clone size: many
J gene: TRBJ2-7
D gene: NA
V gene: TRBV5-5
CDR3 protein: CASSLVTGNTYEQYF
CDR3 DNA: TGTGCCAGCAGCTTGGTAACAGGAAATACCTACGAGCAGTACTTC

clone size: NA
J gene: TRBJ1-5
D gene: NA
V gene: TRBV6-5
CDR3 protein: CASSYGRGGQPQHF
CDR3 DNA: TGTGCCAGCAGTTACGGGCGGGGAGGTCAGCCCCAGCATTTT

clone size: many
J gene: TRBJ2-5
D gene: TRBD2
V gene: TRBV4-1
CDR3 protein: CASSQLPSGGDQETQYF
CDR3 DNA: TGCGCCAGCAGCCAACTTCCCAGCGGGGGGGATCAAGAGACCCAGTACTTC

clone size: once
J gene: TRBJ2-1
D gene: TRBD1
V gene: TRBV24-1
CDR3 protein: CATSDTRGQGAFHNEQFF
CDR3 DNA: TGTGCCACCAGTGATACAAGAGGACAGGGGGCCTTCCACAATGAGCAGTTCTTC

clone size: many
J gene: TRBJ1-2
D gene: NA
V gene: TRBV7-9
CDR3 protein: CASSPKGGLGYTF
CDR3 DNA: TGTGCCAGCAGCCCTAAAGGGGGACTTGGCTACACCTTC

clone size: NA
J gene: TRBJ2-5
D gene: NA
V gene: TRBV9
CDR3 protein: CASSIDPGAKETQYF
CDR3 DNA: TGTGCCAGCAGCATAGATCCAGGGGCGAAGGAGACCCAGTACTTC

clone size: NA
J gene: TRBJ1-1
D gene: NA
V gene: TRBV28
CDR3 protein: CASLGARGDTEAFF
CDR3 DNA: TGTGCCAGCCTTGGGGCCCGGGGAGACACTGAAGCTTTCTTT

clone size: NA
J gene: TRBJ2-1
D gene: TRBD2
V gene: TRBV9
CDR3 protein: CASSIWAGGSNEQFF
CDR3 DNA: TGTGCCAGCAGCATCTGGGCGGGGGGCTCGAATGAGCAGTTCTTC

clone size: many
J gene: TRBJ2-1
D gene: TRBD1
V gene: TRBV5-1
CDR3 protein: CASSVGGTGILNEQFF
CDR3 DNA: TGCGCCAGCAGCGTCGGCGGGACAGGGATCCTCAATGAGCAGTTCTTC

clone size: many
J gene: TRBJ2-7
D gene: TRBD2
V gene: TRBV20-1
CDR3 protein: CSASGGTPYEQYF
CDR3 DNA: TGCAGTGCTTCGGGAGGCACCCCTTACGAGCAGTACTTC

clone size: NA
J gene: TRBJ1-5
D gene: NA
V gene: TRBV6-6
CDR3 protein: CASSYLNGGQPQHF
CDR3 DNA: TGTGCCAGCAGTTACCTCAATGGAGGGCAGCCCCAGCATTTT

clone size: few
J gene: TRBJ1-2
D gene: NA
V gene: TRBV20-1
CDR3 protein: CSARGQRKSNYGYTF
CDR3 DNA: TGCAGTGCTAGAGGACAGCGAAAGTCGAACTATGGCTACACCTTC

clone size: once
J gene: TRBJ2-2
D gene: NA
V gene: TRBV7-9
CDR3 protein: CASSFHSLIGELFF
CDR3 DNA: TGTGCCAGCAGCTTTCACAGCTTGATCGGGGAGCTGTTTTTT

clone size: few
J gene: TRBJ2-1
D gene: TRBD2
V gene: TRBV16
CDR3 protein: CASSRGASGLSNEQFF
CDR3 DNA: TGTGCCAGCAGCCGAGGGGCTAGCGGGTTGTCAAATGAGCAGTTCTTC

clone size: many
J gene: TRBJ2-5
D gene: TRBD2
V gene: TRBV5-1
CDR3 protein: CASSLVRGGQETQYF
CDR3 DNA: TGTGCCAGCAGCTTAGTGCGGGGGGGCCAAGAGACCCAGTACTTC

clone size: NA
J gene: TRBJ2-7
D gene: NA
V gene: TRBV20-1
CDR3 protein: CSARKEIEGEQYF
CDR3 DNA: TGCAGTGCTAGGAAAGAAATAGAGGGGGAGCAGTACTTC

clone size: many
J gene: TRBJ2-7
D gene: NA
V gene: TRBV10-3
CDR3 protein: CAISDFGSSYEQYF
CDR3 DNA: TGTGCCATCAGTGACTTTGGAAGCTCCTACGAGCAGTACTTC

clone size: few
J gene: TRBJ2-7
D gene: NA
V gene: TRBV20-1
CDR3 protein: CSASLGTLFSGQYF
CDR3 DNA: TGCAGTGCTAGTCTCGGGACACTATTTTCCGGGCAGTACTTC

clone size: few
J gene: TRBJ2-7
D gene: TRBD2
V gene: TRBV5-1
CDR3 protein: CASSLGAGAGNEQYF
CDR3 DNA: TGCGCCAGCAGCTTGGGAGCGGGGGCCGGGAACGAGCAGTACTTC

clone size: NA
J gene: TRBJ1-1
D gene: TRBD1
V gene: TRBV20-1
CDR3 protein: CSARVGGRRNTEAFF
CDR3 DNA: TGCAGTGCTAGAGTAGGGGGCAGGCGGAACACTGAAGCTTTCTTT

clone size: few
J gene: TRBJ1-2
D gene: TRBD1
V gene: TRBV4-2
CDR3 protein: CASSPRTPGRGNGYTF
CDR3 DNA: TGTGCCAGCAGTCCTCGAACCCCCGGCAGGGGGAATGGCTACACCTTC

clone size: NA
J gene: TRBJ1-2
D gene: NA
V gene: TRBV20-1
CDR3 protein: CSARGDGGYGYTF
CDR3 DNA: TGCAGTGCGAGAGGCGACGGAGGCTATGGCTACACCTTC

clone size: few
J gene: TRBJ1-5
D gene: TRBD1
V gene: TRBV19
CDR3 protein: CASSFGTGARGANQPQHF
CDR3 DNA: TGTGCCAGTAGTTTTGGGACAGGGGCCCGGGGGGCTAATCAGCCCCAGCATTTT

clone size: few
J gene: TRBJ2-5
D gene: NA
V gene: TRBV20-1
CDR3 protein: CSARGPAGGETQYF
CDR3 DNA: TGCAGTGCTAGAGGACCGGCAGGGGGGGAGACCCAGTACTTC

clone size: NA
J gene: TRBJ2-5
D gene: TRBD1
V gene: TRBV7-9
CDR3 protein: CASSLVSAGQGAETQYF
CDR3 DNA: TGTGCCAGCAGCTTAGTATCCGCCGGACAGGGGGCCGAGACCCAGTACTTC

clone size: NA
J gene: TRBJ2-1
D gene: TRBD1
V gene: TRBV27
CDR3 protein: CASSLSGTGLLGEQFF
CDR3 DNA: TGTGCCAGCAGTTTATCGGGGACAGGGCTACTGGGTGAGCAGTTCTTC

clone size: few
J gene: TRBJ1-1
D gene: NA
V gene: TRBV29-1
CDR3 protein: CSVGRGPEAFF
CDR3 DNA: TGCAGCGTTGGAAGGGGCCCTGAAGCTTTCTTT

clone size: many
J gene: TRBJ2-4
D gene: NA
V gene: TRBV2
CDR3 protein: CASSVLAKNIQYF
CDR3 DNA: TGTGCCAGCAGCGTGCTAGCCAAAAACATTCAGTACTTC

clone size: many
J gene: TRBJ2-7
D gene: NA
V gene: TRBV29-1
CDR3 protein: CSVEGGLPYEQYF
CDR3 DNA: TGCAGCGTTGAGGGCGGCTTACCCTACGAGCAGTACTTC

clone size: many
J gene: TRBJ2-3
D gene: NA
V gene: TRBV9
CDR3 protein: CASSVAGGQLYTQYF
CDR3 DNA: TGTGCCAGCAGCGTAGCCGGGGGGCAGCTATATACGCAGTATTTT

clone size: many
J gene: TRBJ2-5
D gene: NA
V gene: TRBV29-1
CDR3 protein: CSVTFRTFQETQYF
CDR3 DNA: TGCAGCGTTACCTTTCGGACATTCCAAGAGACCCAGTACTTC

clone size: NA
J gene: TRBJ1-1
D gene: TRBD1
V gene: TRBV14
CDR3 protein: CASSHIPGQGAENTEAFF
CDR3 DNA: TGTGCCAGCAGCCATATCCCGGGACAGGGGGCGGAGAACACTGAAGCTTTCTTT

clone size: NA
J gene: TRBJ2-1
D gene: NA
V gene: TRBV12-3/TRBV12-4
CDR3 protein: CASSYLGGFNEQFF
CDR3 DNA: TGTGCCAGCAGCTATCTGGGAGGCTTCAATGAGCAGTTCTTC

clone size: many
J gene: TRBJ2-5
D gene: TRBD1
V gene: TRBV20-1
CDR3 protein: CSATDRAEGETQYF
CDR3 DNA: TGCAGTGCTACGGACAGGGCTGAGGGGGAGACCCAGTACTTC

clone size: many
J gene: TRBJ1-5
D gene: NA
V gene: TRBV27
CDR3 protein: CASSLGGAGNQPQHF
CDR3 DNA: TGTGCCAGCAGTTTAGGGGGCGCTGGCAATCAGCCCCAGCATTTT

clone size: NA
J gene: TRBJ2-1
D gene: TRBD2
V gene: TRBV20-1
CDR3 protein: CSAIAGVSYNEQFF
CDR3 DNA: TGCAGTGCGATAGCGGGAGTGAGCTACAATGAGCAGTTCTTC

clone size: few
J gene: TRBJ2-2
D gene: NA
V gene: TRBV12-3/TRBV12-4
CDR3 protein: CASREGIGELFF
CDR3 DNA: TGTGCCAGCAGAGAGGGGATCGGGGAGCTGTTTTTT